The entry below gives a single TCR beta chain sequence along with its context. At deep level, the assay was performed. Generated by immunoSEQ multiplex PCR, the TCRdb table keeps only in-frame clones and is missing some. The table has a few hundred thousand clones, 95% to 96% seen once; the top ten hold about 0.11%. This sample is drawn from a study of shared clonotypes between healthy human individuals. In the study overall: CD8 memory received one plate per donor, CD8 naive two, CD4 memory three and CD4 naive three.

Terminally differentiated effector memory CD45RA+ cells were excluded from the naive CD8 cells, which were CD45RO-negative and positively selected for CCR7. Germline V CDR1 and CDR2: SGDLS, YYNGEE. Trimming left V 0 bases short and J 5 bases short, with 12 bases between. The CDR3 totals 14 residues. This TCR came from a woman in her twenties or thirties in good health. V is TRBV9 and J is TRBJ2-7; D not certain. Sequencing used naive CD8+ T cells sorted from blood. CDR3 coding DNA: TGTGCCAGCAGCGTAGCTTGGGGAACCCACGAGCAGTACTTC. This gives the protein CASSVAWGTHEQYF.